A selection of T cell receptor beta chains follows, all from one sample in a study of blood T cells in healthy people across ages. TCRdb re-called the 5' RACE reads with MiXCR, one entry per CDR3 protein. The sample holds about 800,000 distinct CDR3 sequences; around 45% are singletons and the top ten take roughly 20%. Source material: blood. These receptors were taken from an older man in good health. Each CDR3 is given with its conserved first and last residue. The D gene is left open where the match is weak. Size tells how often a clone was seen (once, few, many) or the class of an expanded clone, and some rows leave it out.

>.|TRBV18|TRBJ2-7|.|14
TGTGCCACCTCTTCGGGGGGCCGGATCTACGAGCAGTACTTC
CATSSGGRIYEQYF
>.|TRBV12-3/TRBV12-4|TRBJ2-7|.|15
TGTGCCAGCAGTACTCAGGGGGAGGTTGCCTACGAGCAGTACTTC
CASSTQGEVAYEQYF
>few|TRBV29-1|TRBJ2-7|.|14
TGCAGCGTTGGGGCCTGGGCCCTGCGCGACGAGCAGTACTTC
CSVGAWALRDEQYF
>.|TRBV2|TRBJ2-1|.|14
TGTGTCAGCACGACAGAGAGCTCCTACAATGAGCAGTTCTTC
CVSTTESSYNEQFF
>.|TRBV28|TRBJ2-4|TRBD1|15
TGTGCCAGCAGTTTAACAGGGGTTGGCAAAAACATTCAGTACTTC
CASSLTGVGKNIQYF
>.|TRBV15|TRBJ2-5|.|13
TGTGCCACCAGCCTAGGTAACCAAGAGACCCAGTACTTC
CATSLGNQETQYF
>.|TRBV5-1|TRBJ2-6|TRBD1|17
TGCGCCAGCAGCTTGGCCGGGACAGGCTCTGGGGCCAACGTCCTGACTTTC
CASSLAGTGSGANVLTF
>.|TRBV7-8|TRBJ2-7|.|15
TGTGCCAGCAGGTCCTCCCAGGGGCCCTCCTACGAGCAGTACTTC
CASRSSQGPSYEQYF
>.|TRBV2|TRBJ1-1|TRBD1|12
TGTGCCAGCAGTTACAGGGGGGAAGAAGCTTTCTTT
CASSYRGEEAFF
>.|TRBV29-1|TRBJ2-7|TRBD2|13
TGCAGCGTTGGGGCGGGAGGGCCCGTCGAGCAGTACTTC
CSVGAGGPVEQYF
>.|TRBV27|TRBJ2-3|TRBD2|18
TGTGCCAGCAGTTTATCGTTGCTAGCGGAAACTCTGGCTGATACGCAGTATTTT
CASSLSLLAETLADTQYF
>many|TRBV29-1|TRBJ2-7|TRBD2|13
TGCAGCGTTGGACTAGCGGGAGCTTACGAGCAGTACTTC
CSVGLAGAYEQYF
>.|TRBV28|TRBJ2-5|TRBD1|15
TGTGCCAGCAGACCAGGAGACAGGGAATTTGAGACCCAGTACTTC
CASRPGDREFETQYF
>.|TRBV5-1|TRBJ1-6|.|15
TGCGCCAGCAGCTTGGAGGGCCATTATAATTCACCCCTCCACTTT
CASSLEGHYNSPLHF
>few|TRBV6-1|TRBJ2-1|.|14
TGTGCCAGCAGTGAAGCGCGATTAATCTATGAGCAGTTCTTC
CASSEARLIYEQFF
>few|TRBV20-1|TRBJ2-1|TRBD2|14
TGCAGTGCTCAAACCGCGGGAGGGTCGGATGAGCAGTTCTTC
CSAQTAGGSDEQFF
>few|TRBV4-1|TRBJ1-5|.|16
TGCGCCAGCAGCCAAGGGTGGGGCCCTAGCAATCAGCCCCAGCATTTT
CASSQGWGPSNQPQHF
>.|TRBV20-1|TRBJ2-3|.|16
TGCAGTGCTAGAGGCGTCTCCGGACCCGGGCGAGATACGCAGTATTTT
CSARGVSGPGRDTQYF
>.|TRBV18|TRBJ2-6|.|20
TGTGCCAGCTCTCCTGCAGCCGATGGGACTGCCTCCTCTGGGGCCAACGTCCTGACTTTC
CASSPAADGTASSGANVLTF
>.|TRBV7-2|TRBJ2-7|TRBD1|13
TGTGCCAGCAGCTTAGCGCAGGGGGACGGGCAGTACTTC
CASSLAQGDGQYF
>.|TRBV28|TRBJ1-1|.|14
TGTGCCAGCAGTTTAGTTAGTAAATGGGCTGAAGCTTTCTTT
CASSLVSKWAEAFF
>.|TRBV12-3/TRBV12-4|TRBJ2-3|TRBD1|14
TGTGCCAGCAGTCTGACAGGGGGCGTAGATACGCAGTATTTT
CASSLTGGVDTQYF
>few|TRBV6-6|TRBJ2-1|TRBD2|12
TGTGCCAGCCGGGGGGTAGCCAATGAGCAGTTCTTC
CASRGVANEQFF
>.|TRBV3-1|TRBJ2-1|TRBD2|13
TGTGCCAGCAGCGCCGGGACTAGCCTTGAGCAGTTCTTC
CASSAGTSLEQFF
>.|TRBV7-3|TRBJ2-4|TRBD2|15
TGTGCCAGCAGCCCAGATGGACTAGCCGGAAACATTCAGTACTTC
CASSPDGLAGNIQYF
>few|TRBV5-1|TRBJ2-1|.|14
TGCGCCAGCAGCTTTATCCCTCCAACCGATGAGCAGTTCTTC
CASSFIPPTDEQFF
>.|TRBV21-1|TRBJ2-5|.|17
TGTGCCAGCAGCATAGCCTCGACAGGGGTGGTGCAAGAGACCCAGTACTTC
CASSIASTGVVQETQYF
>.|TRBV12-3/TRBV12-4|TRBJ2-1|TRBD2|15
TGTGCCAGCACCCTACTAGCGGGGCCTGACAATGAGCAGTTCTTC
CASTLLAGPDNEQFF
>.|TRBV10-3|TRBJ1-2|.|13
TGTGCCATCAACAGGAGTAGGGACTATGGCTACACCTTC
CAINRSRDYGYTF
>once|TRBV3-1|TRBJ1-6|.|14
TGTGCCAGCAGCCAACCGGTCCTTAATTCACCCCTCCACTTT
CASSQPVLNSPLHF
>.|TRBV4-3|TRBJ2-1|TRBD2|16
TGCGCCAGCAGCCAAGGGATAGCGGGAGACTACTACGAGCAGTTCTTC
CASSQGIAGDYYEQFF
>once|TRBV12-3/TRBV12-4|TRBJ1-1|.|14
TGTGCCAGCGCCAGGGCAGGGAGCAACACTGAAGCTTTCTTT
CASARAGSNTEAFF
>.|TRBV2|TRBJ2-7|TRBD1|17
TGTGCCATCTTCGGCCCTCTTCAGGACAGGGACACCTACGAGCAGTACTTC
CAIFGPLQDRDTYEQYF
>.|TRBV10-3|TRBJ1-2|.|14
TGTGCCATCAGTGAGGGTGGCATGGAATATGGCTACACCTTC
CAISEGGMEYGYTF
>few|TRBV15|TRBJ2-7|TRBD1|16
TGTGCCACCAGCAGAGGGACAGGGGGCCGCCGTTACGAGCAGTACTTC
CATSRGTGGRRYEQYF
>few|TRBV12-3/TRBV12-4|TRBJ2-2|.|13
TGTGCCAGCAGTTTTGGGGCCCTACGGGAGCTGTTTTTT
CASSFGALRELFF
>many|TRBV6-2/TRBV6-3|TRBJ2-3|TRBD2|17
TGTGCCAGCAGCTCCCTCACCGGGAGGGCCCAGACAGATACGCAGTATTTT
CASSSLTGRAQTDTQYF
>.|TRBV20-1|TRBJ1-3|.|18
TGCAGTGCTAGAGATCCCCTGACAGGACCCGAACCTGGAAACACCATATATTTT
CSARDPLTGPEPGNTIYF
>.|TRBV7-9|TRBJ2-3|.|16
TGTGCCAGCAGCTCCCTATTGAGTACTAGCACAGATACGCAGTATTTT
CASSSLLSTSTDTQYF
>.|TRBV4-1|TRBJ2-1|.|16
TGCGCCAGCAGCCGACCGCTGGCCGATTACTACTTTGAGCAGTTCTTC
CASSRPLADYYFEQFF
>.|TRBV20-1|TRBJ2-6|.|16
TGCAGTGCTAGAGATGGCCGTAGCTCTGGGGCCAACGTCCCGACTTTC
CSARDGRSSGANVPTF
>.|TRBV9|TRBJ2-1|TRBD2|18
TGTGCCAGCAGCCTCCTGACTAGCGGGACATTCGGGAACAATGAGCAGTTCTTC
CASSLLTSGTFGNNEQFF
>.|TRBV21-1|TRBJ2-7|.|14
TGTGCCAGCAGCAAAGATGGATTCGGTAATGAGCAGTACTTC
CASSKDGFGNEQYF